This T cell receptor beta chain was recovered during a study of shared clonotypes between healthy human individuals. The CDR3 extends over 15 amino acids. Between the trimmed V and J ends, which lost 1 base and 7 bases, there was a span of 14 bases. Per germline, CDR1 SGHAT and CDR2 FQNNGV. At a deep level, the assay was run. Repertoires were generated with immunoSEQ multiplex PCR, while TCRdb's copy carries only in-frame clones and drops some. This repertoire shows about 490,000 clones, 70% to 85% found once; its top ten account for 12%. This sequence originates from a woman between 40 and 50 years old in good health. Some clones in this sample may be carry-over from other donors' samples. The chain has TRBV11-2 and TRBJ2-1; possible D gene TRBD1, 6 bases. The sequencing sample was made of PBMCs. The CDR3: CASSLGGQGWNEQFF. As DNA, the CDR3 is TGTGCCAGCAGCTTAGGGGGGCAAGGGTGGAATGAGCAGTTCTTC.